This T cell receptor (beta chain) came from a study of OX40 agonist ivuxolimab in advanced cancers. Across the whole study: Dose-escalation patients had hepatocellular carcinoma, melanoma, renal cell or head and neck cancer. Study observations and caveats: Partial responders treated at 0.1-3.0 mg/kg exhibited clonal expansion among the lowest measured. Both CD4+ and CD8+ T cell populations in blood had undergone clonal expansion by week 6 at 0.1 to 3.0 mg/kg.

To note about this clone: Its antigen remains unidentified.

Profiled with immunoSEQ multiplex PCR; TCRdb holds only in-frame clones, not every one. The data show around 50,000 clones, with approximately 93% seen just once and 10% to 15% held by the top ten. Germline V lookup: CDR1 SGHTA, CDR2 FQGNSA. With 3 bases removed from V and 5 bases from J, the gap between germline ends came to 17 bases. CDR3 length: 15 amino acids. The J gene is TRBJ2-7, the V gene TRBV7-2; maybe TRBD2 (7 bases). Sequenced material: CD4+ or CD8+ T cells sorted from blood, taken in a trial of the OX40 agonist ivuxolimab. This TCR was recovered from an adult with an advanced solid tumor such as melanoma, head and neck, liver or kidney cancer. The CDR3 bases are TGTGCCAGCAGCTTGGGCGGGGGCCTTAAGGACGAGCAGTACTTC. It codes for CASSLGGGLKDEQYF.